A selection of T cell receptor beta chains follows, all from one sample in a study of cytomegalovirus exposure and HLA in healthy donors. Profiling relied on immunoSEQ multiplex PCR, and the TCRdb table lists in-frame clones only, not all of them. The table shows over 250,000 clones, with just over 85% occurring only once. Sample: PBMCs. The receptors here all came from a young woman in good health and CMV-seronegative. Both conserved end residues are part of each CDR3.

v_call: TRBV4-3; cdr3_aa: CASSQEAGQGKVYNSPLHF
v_call: TRBV7-8; cdr3_aa: CASSRTGLGQPQHF
v_call: TRBV10-3; cdr3_aa: CAISVLGSGANVLTF
v_call: TRBV28; cdr3_aa: CASQDRAYEQYF
v_call: TRBV5-4; cdr3_aa: CASGPNPGQASYEQYF
v_call: TRBV29-1; cdr3_aa: CSVLGGQGLAQETQYF
v_call: TRBV9; cdr3_aa: CASSPRLAGTDTQYF
v_call: TRBV7-6; cdr3_aa: CASSPSSSGSFSYEQYF
v_call: TRBV15; cdr3_aa: CATSSSRGHFSGANVLTF
v_call: TRBV30; cdr3_aa: CAFHRDRNTEAFF
v_call: TRBV6-1; cdr3_aa: CASSEPSGFGKKSYEQYF
v_call: TRBV25-1; cdr3_aa: CASSRTGGGNTIYF
v_call: TRBV9; cdr3_aa: CASSTRAGTGVEAFF
v_call: TRBV7-2; cdr3_aa: CASSPRTGDETQYF
v_call: TRBV27; cdr3_aa: CASRDREPPYEQYF
v_call: TRBV28; cdr3_aa: CASNREIPYEQYF
v_call: TRBV7-9; cdr3_aa: CASSSTHAATDTQYF
v_call: TRBV2; cdr3_aa: CASSHLAGGPGELFF
v_call: TRBV28; cdr3_aa: CASTPRGRGDWIYGYTF
v_call: TRBV7-7; cdr3_aa: CASSLELLSYEQYF
v_call: TRBV6-1; cdr3_aa: CASSEHLLAGGAWTEAFF
v_call: TRBV9; cdr3_aa: CASSRAGGDGYTF
v_call: TRBV29-1; cdr3_aa: CSVEKDTDPGANVLTF
v_call: TRBV29-1; cdr3_aa: CSVIGTMDVHEQYF
v_call: TRBV5-4; cdr3_aa: CASSLGVTGNGYTF
v_call: TRBV4-3; cdr3_aa: CASSQWTGRDYEQYF
v_call: TRBV6-1; cdr3_aa: CASSEVPRYANGELFF
v_call: TRBV7-9; cdr3_aa: CASSFIVAVISETPYEQYF
v_call: TRBV27; cdr3_aa: CASSLRTGGSYEQYF
v_call: TRBV18; cdr3_aa: CASSPPIQGAWTSGRDFEQFF
v_call: TRBV19; cdr3_aa: CASSPLRGSGIETQYF
v_call: TRBV6-5; cdr3_aa: CASSYQRGGTRDTQYF
v_call: TRBV5-6; cdr3_aa: CASSRRDRGLTQYF
v_call: TRBV7-2; cdr3_aa: CASSLAAGLAEYNEQFF
v_call: TRBV7-2; cdr3_aa: CASSRGQRISSTEAFF
v_call: TRBV14; cdr3_aa: CASSLFTGPLYEQYF
v_call: TRBV4-1; cdr3_aa: CASSPQGIPSYEQYF
v_call: TRBV15; cdr3_aa: CATSSGGVLNTEAFF
v_call: TRBV5-1; cdr3_aa: CASSSTGQNYGYTF
v_call: TRBV19; cdr3_aa: CASVRTGKALMNPNTEAFF
v_call: TRBV29-1; cdr3_aa: CSVEDSSSTVSYNEQFF
v_call: TRBV28; cdr3_aa: CASSLWTGGNTEAFF
v_call: TRBV5-6; cdr3_aa: CASSLPTNEKLFF
v_call: TRBV5-8; cdr3_aa: CASSTGAGVTTQYF
v_call: TRBV19; cdr3_aa: CASSLPRGPPYEQYF
v_call: TRBV7-2; cdr3_aa: CASSLTSLSSYEQYF
v_call: TRBV14; cdr3_aa: CASSPTTSGYYEQYF
v_call: TRBV28; cdr3_aa: CASSLKGSGGAYEQYF
v_call: TRBV27; cdr3_aa: CASSYGTSSTDTQYF
v_call: TRBV29-1; cdr3_aa: CSVWDRGGTEAFF
v_call: TRBV5-6; cdr3_aa: CASSLRVLTYEQYF
v_call: TRBV11-2; cdr3_aa: CASSTSGGPTQYGYTF
v_call: TRBV7-8; cdr3_aa: CASSYRSDGYGYTF
v_call: TRBV9; cdr3_aa: CASSERSQNSPLHF